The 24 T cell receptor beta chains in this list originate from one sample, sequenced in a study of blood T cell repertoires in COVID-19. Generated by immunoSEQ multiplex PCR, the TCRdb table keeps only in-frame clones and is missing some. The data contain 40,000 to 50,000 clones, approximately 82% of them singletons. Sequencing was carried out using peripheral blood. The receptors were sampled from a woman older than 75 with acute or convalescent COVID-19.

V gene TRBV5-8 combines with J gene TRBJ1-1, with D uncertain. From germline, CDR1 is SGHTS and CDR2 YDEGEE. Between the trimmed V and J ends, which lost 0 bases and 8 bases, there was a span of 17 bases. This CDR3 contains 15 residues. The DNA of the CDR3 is TGTGCCAGCAGCTTGGGGCTGGGAGTAGGGTCGGAAGCTTTCTTT. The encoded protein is CASSLGLGVGSEAFF.

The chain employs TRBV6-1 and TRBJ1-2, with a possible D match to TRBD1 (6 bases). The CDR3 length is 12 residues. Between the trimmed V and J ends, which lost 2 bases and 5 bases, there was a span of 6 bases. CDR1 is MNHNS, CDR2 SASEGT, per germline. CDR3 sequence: CASSETGYGYTF. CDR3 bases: TGTGCCAGCAGTGAAACAGGGTATGGCTACACCTTC.

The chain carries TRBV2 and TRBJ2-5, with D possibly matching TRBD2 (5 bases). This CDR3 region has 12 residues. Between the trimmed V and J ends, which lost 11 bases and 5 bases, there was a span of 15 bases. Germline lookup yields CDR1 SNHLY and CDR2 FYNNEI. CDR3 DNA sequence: TGTGCCGTGGCGGGTTTTGGGGAGACCCAGTACTTC. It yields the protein CAVAGFGETQYF.

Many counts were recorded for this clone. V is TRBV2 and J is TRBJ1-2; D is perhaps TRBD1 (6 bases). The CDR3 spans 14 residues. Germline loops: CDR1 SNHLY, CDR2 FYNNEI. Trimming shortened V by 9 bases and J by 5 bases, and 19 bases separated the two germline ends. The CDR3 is CASDSSGGGYGYTF. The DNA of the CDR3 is TGTGCCAGTGACAGTAGCGGGGGCGGGTATGGCTACACCTTC.

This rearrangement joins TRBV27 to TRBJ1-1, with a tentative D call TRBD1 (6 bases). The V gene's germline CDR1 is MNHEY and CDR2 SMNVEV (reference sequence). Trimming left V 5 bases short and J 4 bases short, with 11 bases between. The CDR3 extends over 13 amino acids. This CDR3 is CASSGQQITEAFF. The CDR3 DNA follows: TGTGCCAGCAGTGGACAGCAGATCACTGAAGCTTTCTTT.

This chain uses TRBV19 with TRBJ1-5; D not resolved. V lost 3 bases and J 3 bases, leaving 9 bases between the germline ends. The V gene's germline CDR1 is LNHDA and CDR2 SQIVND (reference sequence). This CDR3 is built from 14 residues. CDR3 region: CASSIEGINQPQHF. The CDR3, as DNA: TGTGCCAGTAGTATCGAGGGAATCAATCAGCCCCAGCATTTT.

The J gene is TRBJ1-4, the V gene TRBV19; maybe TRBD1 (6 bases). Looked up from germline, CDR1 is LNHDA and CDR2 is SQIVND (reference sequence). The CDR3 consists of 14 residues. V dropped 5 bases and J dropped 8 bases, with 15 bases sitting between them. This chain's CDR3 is CASSGTGIKEKLFF. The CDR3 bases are TGTGCCAGTAGTGGAACAGGGATTAAGGAAAAACTGTTTTTT.

CDR3 in amino acids: CAISESTRGTSGSDTQYF. For the CDR3, the DNA is TGTGCCATCAGTGAGTCGACAAGGGGGACTAGCGGGTCAGATACGCAGTATTTT. The chain is built from TRBV10-3 and TRBJ2-3, with 12 bases lining up with TRBD2. This CDR3 has 18 residues. V gave up 0 bases and J gave up 4 bases; unmatched junction bases: 8. Germline-derived CDR1 and CDR2 are ENHRY and SYGVKD.

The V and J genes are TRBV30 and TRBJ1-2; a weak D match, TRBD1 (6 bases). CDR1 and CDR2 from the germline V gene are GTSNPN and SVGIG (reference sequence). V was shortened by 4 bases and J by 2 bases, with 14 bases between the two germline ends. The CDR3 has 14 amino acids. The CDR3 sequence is CAWTLPGTNYGYTF. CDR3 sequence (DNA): TGTGCCTGGACCCTCCCGGGGACAAACTATGGCTACACCTTC.

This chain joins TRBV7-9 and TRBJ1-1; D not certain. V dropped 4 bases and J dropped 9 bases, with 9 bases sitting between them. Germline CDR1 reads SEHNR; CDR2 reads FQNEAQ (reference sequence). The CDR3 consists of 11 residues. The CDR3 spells CASSSLDKAFF. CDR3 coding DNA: TGTGCCAGCAGCTCCCTCGACAAAGCTTTCTTT.

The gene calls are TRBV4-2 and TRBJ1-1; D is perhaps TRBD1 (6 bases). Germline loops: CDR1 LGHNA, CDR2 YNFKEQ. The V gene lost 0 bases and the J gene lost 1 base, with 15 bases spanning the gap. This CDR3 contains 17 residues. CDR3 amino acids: CASSQDWGRTRNTEAFF. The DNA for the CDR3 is TGTGCCAGCAGCCAAGATTGGGGGCGGACCAGGAACACTGAAGCTTTCTTT.

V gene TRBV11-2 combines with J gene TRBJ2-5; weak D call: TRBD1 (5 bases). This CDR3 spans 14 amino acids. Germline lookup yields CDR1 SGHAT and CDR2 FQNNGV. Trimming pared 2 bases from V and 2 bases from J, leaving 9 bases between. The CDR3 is CASSLYQGQETQYF. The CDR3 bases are TGTGCCAGCAGCTTATACCAGGGACAAGAGACCCAGTACTTC. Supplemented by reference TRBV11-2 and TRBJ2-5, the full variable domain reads EAGVAQSPRYKIIEKRQSVAFWCNPISGHATLYWYQQILGQGPKLLIQFQNNGVVDDSQLPKDRFSAERLKGVDSTLKIQPAKLEDSAVYLCASSLYQGQETQYFGPGTRLLVL.

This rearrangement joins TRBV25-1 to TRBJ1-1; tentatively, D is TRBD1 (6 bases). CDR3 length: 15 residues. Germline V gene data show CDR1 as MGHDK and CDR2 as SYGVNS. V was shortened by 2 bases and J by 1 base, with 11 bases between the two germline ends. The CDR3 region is CASSETRGWNTEAFF. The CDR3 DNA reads TGTGCCAGCAGTGAAACCAGGGGATGGAACACTGAAGCTTTCTTT.

For the CDR3, the DNA is TGTGCCCGGGGGACGGCTAGCAATCAGCCCCAGCATTTT. This gives the protein CARGTASNQPQHF. The chain links TRBV2 to TRBJ1-5; TRBD1 might be the D (5 bases). CDR3 length: 13 residues. Looked up from germline, CDR1 is SNHLY and CDR2 is FYNNEI. The V gene lost 11 bases and the J gene lost 0 bases, with 11 bases spanning the gap. Full variable domain (outside the CDR3, taken from reference TRBV2 and TRBJ1-5): EPEVTQTPSHQVTQMGQEVILRCVPISNHLYFYWYRQILGQKVEFLVSFYNNEISEKSEIFDDQFSVERPDGSNFTLKIRSTKLEDSAMYFCARGTASNQPQHFGDGTRLSIL.

The CDR3 here is CASSARTGDNSPLHF. In DNA, the CDR3 is TGCGCCAGCAGCGCCCGGACAGGGGATAATTCACCCCTCCACTTT. The chain employs TRBV5-1 and TRBJ1-6; TRBD1 agrees at 9 bases. Trimming removed 4 bases from V and 5 bases from J; junction bases left unmatched: 4. The CDR3 sequence is 15 residues long. The germline gives CDR1 SGHRS, CDR2 YFSETQ.

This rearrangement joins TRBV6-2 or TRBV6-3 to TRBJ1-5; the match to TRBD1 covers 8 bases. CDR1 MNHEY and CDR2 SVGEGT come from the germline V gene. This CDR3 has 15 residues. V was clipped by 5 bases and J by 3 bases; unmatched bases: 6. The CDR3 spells CASSQGARTNQPQHF. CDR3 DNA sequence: TGTGCCAGCAGTCAGGGGGCCCGTACCAATCAGCCCCAGCATTTT.

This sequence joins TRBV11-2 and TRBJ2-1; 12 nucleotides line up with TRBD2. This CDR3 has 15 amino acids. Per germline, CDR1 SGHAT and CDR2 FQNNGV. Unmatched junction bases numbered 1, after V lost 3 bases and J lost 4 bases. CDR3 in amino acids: CASSFTSGGYNEQFF. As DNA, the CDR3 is TGTGCCAGCAGCTTCACTAGCGGGGGGTACAATGAGCAGTTCTTC.

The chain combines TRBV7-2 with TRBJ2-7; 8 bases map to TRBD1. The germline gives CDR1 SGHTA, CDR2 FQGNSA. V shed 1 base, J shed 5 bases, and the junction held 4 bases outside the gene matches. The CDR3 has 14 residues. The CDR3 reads CASSLGTGFHEQYF. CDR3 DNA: TGTGCCAGCAGCTTAGGGACAGGGTTCCACGAGCAGTACTTC.

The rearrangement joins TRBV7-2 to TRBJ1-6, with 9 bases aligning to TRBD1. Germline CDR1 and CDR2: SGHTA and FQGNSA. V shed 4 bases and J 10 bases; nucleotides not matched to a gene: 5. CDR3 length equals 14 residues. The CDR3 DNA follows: TGTGCCAGCAGCTACCGGGACAGGGCGTCACCCCTCCACTTT. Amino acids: CASSYRDRASPLHF.

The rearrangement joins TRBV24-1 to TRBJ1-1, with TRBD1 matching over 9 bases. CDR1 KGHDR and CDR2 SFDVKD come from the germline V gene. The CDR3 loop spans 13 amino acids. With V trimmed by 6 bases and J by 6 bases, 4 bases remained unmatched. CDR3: CATSTGGFAEAFF. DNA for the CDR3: TGTGCCACCAGTACAGGGGGCTTCGCTGAAGCTTTCTTT.

In DNA form, the CDR3 reads TGTGCCTGGAGCGGGACTTTTAATCAGCCCCAGCATTTT. Protein product: CAWSGTFNQPQHF. The chain links TRBV30 to TRBJ1-5, with a tentative D call TRBD1 (5 bases). V was clipped by 3 bases and J by 4 bases, with 10 bases between them. The CDR3 consists of 13 residues. The germline gives CDR1 GTSNPN, CDR2 SVGIG (reference sequence).

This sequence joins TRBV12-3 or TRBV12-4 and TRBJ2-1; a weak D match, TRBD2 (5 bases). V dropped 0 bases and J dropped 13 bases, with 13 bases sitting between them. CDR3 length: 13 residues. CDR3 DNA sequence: TGTGCCAGCAGTTTAGCGCTACGGGGAAGACAGTTCTTC. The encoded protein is CASSLALRGRQFF.

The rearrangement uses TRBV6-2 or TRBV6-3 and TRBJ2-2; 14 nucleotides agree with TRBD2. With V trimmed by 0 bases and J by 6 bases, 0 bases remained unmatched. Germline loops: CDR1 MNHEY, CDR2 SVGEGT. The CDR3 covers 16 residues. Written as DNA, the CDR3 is TGTGCCAGCAGTTACTCGGGACTAGCGGGGGCCGGGGAGCTGTTTTTT. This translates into CASSYSGLAGAGELFF.

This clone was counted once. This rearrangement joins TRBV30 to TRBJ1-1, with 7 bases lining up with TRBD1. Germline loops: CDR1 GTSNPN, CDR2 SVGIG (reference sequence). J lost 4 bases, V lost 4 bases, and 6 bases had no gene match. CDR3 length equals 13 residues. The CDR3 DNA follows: TGTGCCTGGAACCGAGGGGGCTTCACTGAAGCTTTCTTT. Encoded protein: CAWNRGGFTEAFF.